Listed below are T cell receptor beta chains from one sample, sequenced in a study of blood T cells in healthy people across ages. TCRdb used MiXCR to reprocess the 5' RACE reads, holding one entry per CDR3 protein. The sample shows more than 1 million distinct CDR3 sequences, 40% to 55% of them seen only once. Sequencing input: blood. The receptors shown here come from a woman aged 55 to 70 in good health. Each CDR3 is given with its conserved first and last residue. Each record gives: V gene, clone size, J gene, D gene, CDR3 protein, CDR3 DNA. A D gene is named only where the DNA matches it firmly. Size values are once, few and many counts, or a class for expanded clones, and some rows have none.

TRBV4-1	NA	TRBJ2-3	TRBD2	CASSQDGGGSADTQYF	TGCGCCAGCAGCCAAGACGGCGGGGGAAGTGCAGATACGCAGTATTTT
TRBV5-1	NA	TRBJ2-7	NA	CASNLAFSSYNEQYF	TGCGCCAGCAACCTAGCGTTCAGCTCCTACAATGAGCAGTACTTC
TRBV7-9	NA	TRBJ1-5	TRBD1	CASSLSGQGSQPQHF	TGTGCCAGCAGCTTATCCGGACAGGGCAGCCAGCCCCAGCATTTT
TRBV4-1	once	TRBJ2-7	NA	CASSHIGDGNNEQYF	TGCGCCAGCAGCCACATCGGGGACGGAAACAATGAGCAGTACTTC
TRBV29-1	NA	TRBJ2-5	NA	CSVEGTAWEETQYF	TGCAGCGTTGAAGGGACAGCGTGGGAAGAGACCCAGTACTTC
TRBV4-1	few	TRBJ1-4	TRBD1	CASSQGQGAEKLFF	TGCGCCAGCAGCCAAGGTCAGGGGGCTGAAAAACTGTTTTTT
TRBV24-1	few	TRBJ2-1	TRBD2	CATSDGAGGKYNEQFF	TGTGCCACCAGTGATGGGGCGGGAGGGAAATACAATGAGCAGTTCTTC
TRBV20-1	once	TRBJ2-7	NA	CSATTGGVYEQYF	TGCAGTGCTACTACAGGTGGGGTATACGAGCAGTACTTC
TRBV5-1	NA	TRBJ2-5	TRBD2	CASSLRVAGGDEQYF	TGCGCCAGCAGCTTGAGAGTAGCGGGAGGAGATGAGCAGTACTTC
TRBV7-3	NA	TRBJ2-1	TRBD2	CASSLSTSGQYNEQFF	TGTGCCAGCAGCTTAAGTACTAGCGGGCAGTACAATGAGCAGTTCTTC
TRBV27	NA	TRBJ2-7	NA	CASSMTEGPYEQYF	TGTGCCAGCAGTATGACGGAGGGGCCCTACGAGCAGTACTTC
TRBV3-1	NA	TRBJ2-7	TRBD2	CASSQAASGRYEQYF	TGTGCCAGCAGCCAAGCGGCTAGCGGGAGGTACGAGCAGTACTTC
TRBV27	NA	TRBJ2-7	TRBD1	CASSLSPPRDRGVEQYF	TGTGCCAGCAGTTTATCGCCCCCTCGGGACAGGGGGGTCGAGCAGTACTTC
TRBV6-6	NA	TRBJ1-5	NA	CASSYSAGELGNQPQHF	TGTGCCAGCAGTTACTCGGCGGGGGAGCTGGGCAATCAGCCCCAGCATTTT
TRBV11-2	NA	TRBJ2-3	TRBD1	CASRFDRVGSDTQYF	TGTGCCAGCAGATTTGACAGGGTCGGCTCAGATACGCAGTATTTT
TRBV20-1	NA	TRBJ2-1	NA	CSAIWEPGYNEQFF	TGCAGTGCTATTTGGGAACCAGGATACAATGAGCAGTTCTTC
TRBV3-1	many	TRBJ2-7	TRBD2	CASRAGTSYEQYF	TGTGCCAGCAGGGCCGGGACTAGCTACGAGCAGTACTTC
TRBV6-2/TRBV6-3	NA	TRBJ2-7	NA	CASSRPGTFRYEQYF	TGTGCCAGCAGTCGTCCAGGGACGTTCAGGTACGAGCAGTACTTC
TRBV20-1	NA	TRBJ2-3	TRBD1	CSARPSTGGRSDTQYF	TGCAGTGCTAGGCCTAGTACAGGGGGTCGGTCAGATACGCAGTATTTT
TRBV27	few	TRBJ2-7	TRBD2	CASRRTSGSGYEQYF	TGTGCCAGCAGACGGACTAGCGGGAGTGGTTACGAGCAGTACTTC
TRBV29-1	NA	TRBJ2-2	NA	CSVEESGHPTGELFF	TGCAGCGTTGAAGAATCGGGACATCCCACCGGGGAGCTGTTTTTT
TRBV27	NA	TRBJ2-6	NA	CASSFRNSGANVLTF	TGTGCCAGTAGTTTTAGGAACTCTGGGGCCAACGTCCTGACTTTC
TRBV6-4	many	TRBJ1-2	NA	CASSDDLFVPDPLSNYGYTF	TGTGCCAGCAGTGATGACCTCTTCGTCCCAGACCCTTTATCGAACTATGGCTACACCTTC
TRBV4-2	NA	TRBJ2-2	NA	CASSQLDRAGELFF	TGTGCCAGCAGCCAATTGGACCGTGCCGGGGAGCTGTTTTTT
TRBV29-1	NA	TRBJ2-1	NA	CSVRTGVNEQFF	TGCAGCGTCAGAACAGGAGTGAATGAGCAGTTCTTC
TRBV2	NA	TRBJ2-1	NA	CASSPPSGEQFF	TGTGCCAGCAGCCCCCCAAGCGGGGAGCAGTTCTTC
TRBV3-1	NA	TRBJ2-3	TRBD2	CASTHGLAGGSTQYF	TGTGCCAGCACCCACGGACTAGCGGGAGGGAGCACGCAGTATTTT
TRBV9	NA	TRBJ2-3	NA	CASSLRTRSSTDTQYF	TGTGCCAGCAGCCTGCGGACTCGATCTAGCACAGATACGCAGTATTTT
TRBV5-1	few	TRBJ2-1	NA	CASSLDRIYEQFF	TGCGCCAGCAGCTTGGATAGGATCTATGAGCAGTTCTTC
TRBV20-1	NA	TRBJ2-1	NA	CSVKRSGNEQFF	TGCAGTGTCAAGAGGTCTGGCAATGAGCAGTTCTTC
TRBV29-1	few	TRBJ2-7	NA	CSGGLSSYEQYF	TGCAGCGGTGGGTTGAGCTCCTACGAGCAGTACTTC
TRBV28	NA	TRBJ1-2	NA	CASSPQDRRYGYTF	TGTGCCAGCAGTCCACAGGACAGACGATATGGCTACACCTTC
TRBV28	NA	TRBJ1-1	NA	CASTLKGAGNTEAFF	TGTGCCAGCACCCTCAAAGGGGCAGGGAACACTGAAGCTTTCTTT
TRBV29-1	NA	TRBJ1-2	TRBD1	CSVSRGGNYGYTF	TGCAGCGTATCCAGGGGGGGGAACTATGGCTACACCTTC
TRBV29-1	NA	TRBJ2-6	NA	CNVGAYSGANVLTF	TGCAACGTCGGGGCTTACTCTGGGGCCAACGTCCTGACTTTC
TRBV4-2	few	TRBJ2-7	NA	CASSQGDNPYEQYF	TGTGCCAGCAGCCAAGGCGACAATCCCTACGAGCAGTACTTC
TRBV7-2	NA	TRBJ2-5	TRBD2	CASKLTSGQYF	TGTGCCAGCAAACTCACTAGCGGCCAGTACTTC
TRBV10-3	once	TRBJ2-5	TRBD2	CAATSGNQETQYF	TGTGCCGCGACTAGCGGGAACCAAGAGACCCAGTACTTC